This T cell receptor (beta chain) was recorded in a study of T-cell reconstitution after alpha-beta-depleted transplantation in children. Findings and limits, study-wide: Surviving recipient T cells and thymic progenitors underlay high day-60 TCRbeta diversity in some patients. Several hundred expanded graft clones reportedly gave rise to the alpha-beta T cells present about two months after transplant.

As to this clonotype: Its antigen remains unidentified.

The CDR3 is made up of 15 amino acids. The V and J ends lost 4 bases and 2 bases, in that order; junction bases with no gene match: 4. Preparation of the TCRbeta library involved a method that used unique molecular identifiers. From the PCR reads, TCRdb called clonotypes with MiXCR, one entry per CDR3 protein. This table has fewer than 550,000 distinct CDR3 sequences, about 10% appearing once. This TCR came from a child aged 2 to 9 with inherited bone marrow failure, due to receive a stem cell transplant. The rearrangement uses TRBV12-3 or TRBV12-4 and TRBJ1-2; 10 bases match TRBD1. This material consisted of PBMCs, taken before TCRalphabeta/CD19-depleted stem cell transplant. Written as DNA, the CDR3 is TGTGCCAGCAGTTCGCCGGGACAGGGGAACTATGGCTACACCTTC. Translating gives CASSSPGQGNYGYTF.